Listed here is a single T cell receptor (beta chain). CDR1 is MGHRA, CDR2 YSYEKL, per germline. V lost 0 bases to trimming and J lost 4 bases; unmatched junction nucleotides: 8. There are 17 residues in the CDR3. The sample belongs to a study of T cell changes during pregnancy in multiple sclerosis. Generated by immunoSEQ multiplex PCR, the TCRdb table keeps only in-frame clones and is missing some. The sample yields 66,000 or so clones, 90% to 95% seen once. The clonotype comes from a female donor with multiple sclerosis, enrolled in a pregnancy study. This material consisted of CD8+ T cells from peripheral blood mononuclear cells, taken before pregnancy. The J gene is TRBJ1-2, the V gene TRBV4-1; 10 positions match TRBD1. The DNA of the CDR3 is TGCGCCAGCAGCCAAGAAGTTGCCGGACAGGGGGTCTATGGCTACACCTTC. As protein: CASSQEVAGQGVYGYTF.